The clone carrying this TCR beta chain is termed medium-sized. Antigen unknown. The CDR3 is 15 amino acids. J gave up 6 bases and V 1 base, and 4 bases lay outside the gene matches. The V gene's germline CDR1 is LGHDT and CDR2 YNNKEL (reference sequence). This library used approximately 0.4 ug RNA and molecular barcoded adaptors spanning alpha/delta and beta/gamma chains. TCRdb re-called the reads through MiXCR, storing one row per CDR3 protein. The profile shows 90,000 to 95,000 distinct CDR3 sequences, around a fifth of them singletons. These data originate in a study of read filtering for tumor transcriptome and immune sequencing. Study context: Patients were 17 male and some 15 female, mean age approximately 60 years, range about 45 to 85. IR-seq gave about 3.5 to 11 million TCR reads per sample; RNA-seq gave 85 to 1273. R-ISS stage counts were 8 for I, 15 to 20 for II, 7 for III. Study-level results: Around 82% of IR-seq clonotypes had a single read, yet these held about 3.4% of reads.

The chain has TRBV3-1 and TRBJ2-7, with 12 bases fitting TRBD2. The sequence derives from a donor at least 40 years old with multiple myeloma. Input material: a population of CD138-negative cells sorted from bone marrow. The DNA of the CDR3 is TGTGCCAGCAGCCAAGTCTGGACTAGCGGGGCCGAGCAGTACTTC. Its protein product is CASSQVWTSGAEQYF.